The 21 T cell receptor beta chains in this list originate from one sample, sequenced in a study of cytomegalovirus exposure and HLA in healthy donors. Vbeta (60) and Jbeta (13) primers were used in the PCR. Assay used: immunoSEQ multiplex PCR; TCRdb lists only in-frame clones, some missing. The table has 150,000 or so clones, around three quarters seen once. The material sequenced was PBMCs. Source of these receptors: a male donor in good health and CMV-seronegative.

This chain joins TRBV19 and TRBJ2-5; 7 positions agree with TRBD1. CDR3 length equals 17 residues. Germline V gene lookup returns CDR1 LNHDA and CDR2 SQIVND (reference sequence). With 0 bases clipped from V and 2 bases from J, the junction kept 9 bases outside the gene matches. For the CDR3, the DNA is TGTGCCAGTAGTATAGATGGGGAACAGGGGCTACAAGAGACCCAGTACTTC. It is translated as CASSIDGEQGLQETQYF.

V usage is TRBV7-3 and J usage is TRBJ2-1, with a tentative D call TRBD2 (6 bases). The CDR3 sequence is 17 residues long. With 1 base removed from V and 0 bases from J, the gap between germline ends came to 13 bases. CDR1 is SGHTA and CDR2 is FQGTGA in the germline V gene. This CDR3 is CASSLIGRGSSYNEQFF. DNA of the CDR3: TGTGCCAGCAGCTTAATAGGTCGGGGGAGCTCCTACAATGAGCAGTTCTTC. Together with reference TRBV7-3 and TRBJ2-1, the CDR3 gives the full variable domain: GAGVSQTPSNKVTEKGKYVELRCDPISGHTALYWYRQSLGQGPEFLIYFQGTGAADDSGLPNDRFFAVRPEGSVSTLKIQRTERGDSAVYLCASSLIGRGSSYNEQFFGPGTRLTVL.

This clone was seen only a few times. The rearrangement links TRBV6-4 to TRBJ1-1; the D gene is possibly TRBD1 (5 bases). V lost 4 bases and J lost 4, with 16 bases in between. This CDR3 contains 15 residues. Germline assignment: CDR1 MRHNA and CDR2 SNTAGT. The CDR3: CASSVSFGGATEAFF. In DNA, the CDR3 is TGTGCCAGCAGTGTTTCTTTTGGCGGGGCCACTGAAGCTTTCTTT.

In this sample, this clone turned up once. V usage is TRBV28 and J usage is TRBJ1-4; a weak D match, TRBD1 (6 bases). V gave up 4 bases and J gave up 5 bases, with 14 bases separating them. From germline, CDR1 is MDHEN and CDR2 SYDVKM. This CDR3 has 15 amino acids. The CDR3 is CASSSPGQRNEKLFF. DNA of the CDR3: TGTGCCAGCAGTTCGCCGGGACAACGGAATGAAAAACTGTTTTTT.

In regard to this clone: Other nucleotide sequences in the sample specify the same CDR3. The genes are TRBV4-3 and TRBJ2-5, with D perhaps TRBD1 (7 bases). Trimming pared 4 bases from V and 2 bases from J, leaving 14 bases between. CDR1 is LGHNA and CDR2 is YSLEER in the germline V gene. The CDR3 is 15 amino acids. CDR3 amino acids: CASSRQGGGQETQYF. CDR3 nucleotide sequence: TGCGCCAGCAGCCGTCAGGGGGGCGGGCAAGAGACCCAGTACTTC.

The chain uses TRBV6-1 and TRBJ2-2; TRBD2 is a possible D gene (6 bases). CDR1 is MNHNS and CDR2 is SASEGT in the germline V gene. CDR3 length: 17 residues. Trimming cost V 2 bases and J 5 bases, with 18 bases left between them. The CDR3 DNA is TGTGCCAGCAGTGAAAGCGTAATGGCGGGGAAAACCGGGGAGCTGTTTTTT. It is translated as CASSESVMAGKTGELFF.

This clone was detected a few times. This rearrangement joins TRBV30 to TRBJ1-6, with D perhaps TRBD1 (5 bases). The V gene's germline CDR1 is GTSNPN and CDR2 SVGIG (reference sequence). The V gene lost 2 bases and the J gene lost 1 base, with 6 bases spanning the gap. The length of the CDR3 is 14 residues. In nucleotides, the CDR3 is TGTGCCTGGAGTCGGGGGTCCTATAATTCACCCCTCCACTTT. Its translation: CAWSRGSYNSPLHF.

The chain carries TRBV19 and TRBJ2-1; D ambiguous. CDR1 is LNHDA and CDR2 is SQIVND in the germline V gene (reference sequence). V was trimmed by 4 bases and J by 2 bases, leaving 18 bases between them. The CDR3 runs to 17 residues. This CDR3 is CASSTPVIEATYNEQFF. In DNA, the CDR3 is TGTGCCAGTAGTACCCCGGTGATAGAGGCCACCTACAATGAGCAGTTCTTC. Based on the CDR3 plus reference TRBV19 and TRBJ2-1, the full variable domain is DGGITQSPKYLFRKEGQNVTLSCEQNLNHDAMYWYRQDPGQGLRLIYYSQIVNDFQKGDIAEGYSVSREKKESFPLTVTSAQKNPTAFYLCASSTPVIEATYNEQFFGPGTRLTVL.

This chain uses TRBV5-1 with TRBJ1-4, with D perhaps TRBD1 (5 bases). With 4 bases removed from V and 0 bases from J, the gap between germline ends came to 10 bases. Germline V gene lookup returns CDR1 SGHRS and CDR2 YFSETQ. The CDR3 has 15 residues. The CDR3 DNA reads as TGCGCCAGCAGCCCCGGAGGGGCAACTAATGAAAAACTGTTTTTT. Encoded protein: CASSPGGATNEKLFF.

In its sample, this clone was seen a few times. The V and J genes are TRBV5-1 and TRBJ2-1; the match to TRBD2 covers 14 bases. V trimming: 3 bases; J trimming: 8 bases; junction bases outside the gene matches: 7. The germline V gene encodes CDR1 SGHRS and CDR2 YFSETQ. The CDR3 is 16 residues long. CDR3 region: CASSSGTSGGWDEQFF. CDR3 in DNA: TGCGCCAGCAGCTCCGGGACTAGCGGGGGATGGGATGAGCAGTTCTTC.

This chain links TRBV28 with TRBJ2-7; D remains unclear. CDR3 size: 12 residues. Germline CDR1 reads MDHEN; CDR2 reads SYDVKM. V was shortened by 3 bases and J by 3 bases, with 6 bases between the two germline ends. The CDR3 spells CASSFQRYEQYF. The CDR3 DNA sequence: TGTGCCAGCAGTTTTCAGCGCTACGAGCAGTACTTC.

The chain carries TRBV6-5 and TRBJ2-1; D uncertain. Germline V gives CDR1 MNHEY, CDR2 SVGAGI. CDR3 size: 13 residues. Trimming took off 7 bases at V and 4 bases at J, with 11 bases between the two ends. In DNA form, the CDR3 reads TGTGCCAGCATCTCGACAAAATACAATGAGCAGTTCTTC. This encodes CASISTKYNEQFF.

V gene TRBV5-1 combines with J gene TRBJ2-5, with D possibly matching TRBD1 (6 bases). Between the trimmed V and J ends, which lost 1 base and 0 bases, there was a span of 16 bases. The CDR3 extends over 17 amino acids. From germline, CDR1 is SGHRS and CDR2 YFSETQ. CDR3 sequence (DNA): TGCGCCAGCAGCTTGAGGTATTATAGGACAGACCAAGAGACCCAGTACTTC. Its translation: CASSLRYYRTDQETQYF. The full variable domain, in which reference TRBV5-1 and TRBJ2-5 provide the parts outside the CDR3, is KAGVTQTPRYLIKTRGQQVTLSCSPISGHRSVSWYQQTPGQGLQFLFEYFSETQRNKGNFPGRFSGRQFSNSRSEMNVSTLELGDSALYLCASSLRYYRTDQETQYFGPGTRLLVL.

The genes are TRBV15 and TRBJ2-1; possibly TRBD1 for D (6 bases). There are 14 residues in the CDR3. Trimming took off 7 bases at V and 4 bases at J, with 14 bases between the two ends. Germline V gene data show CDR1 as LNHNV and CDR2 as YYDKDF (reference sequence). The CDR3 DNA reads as TGTGCCACCACTCCCAAGGGGGATTACAATGAGCAGTTCTTC. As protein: CATTPKGDYNEQFF.

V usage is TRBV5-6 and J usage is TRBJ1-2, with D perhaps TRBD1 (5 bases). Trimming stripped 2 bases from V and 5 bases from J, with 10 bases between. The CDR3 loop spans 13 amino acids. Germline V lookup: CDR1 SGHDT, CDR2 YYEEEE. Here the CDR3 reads CASSLGRAYGYTF. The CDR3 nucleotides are TGTGCCAGCAGCTTAGGCAGGGCTTATGGCTACACCTTC. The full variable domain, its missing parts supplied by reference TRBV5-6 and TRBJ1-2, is DAGVTQSPTHLIKTRGQQVTLRCSPKSGHDTVSWYQQALGQGPQFIFQYYEEEERQRGNFPDRFSGHQFPNYSSELNVNALLLGDSALYLCASSLGRAYGYTFGSGTRLTVV.

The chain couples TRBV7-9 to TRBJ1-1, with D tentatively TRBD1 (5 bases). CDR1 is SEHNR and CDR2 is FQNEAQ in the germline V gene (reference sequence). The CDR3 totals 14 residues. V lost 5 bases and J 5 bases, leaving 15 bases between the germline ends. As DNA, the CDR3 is TGTGCCAGCAGCCCCGGCCAGGGTAGGACTGAAGCTTTCTTT. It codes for CASSPGQGRTEAFF.

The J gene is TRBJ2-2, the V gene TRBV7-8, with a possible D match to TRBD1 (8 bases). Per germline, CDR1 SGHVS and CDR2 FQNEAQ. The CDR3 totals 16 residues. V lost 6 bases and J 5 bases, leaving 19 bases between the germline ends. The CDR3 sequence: CASSKTGEGKTGELFF. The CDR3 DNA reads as TGTGCCAGCAGTAAGACAGGGGAGGGGAAAACCGGGGAGCTGTTTTTT.

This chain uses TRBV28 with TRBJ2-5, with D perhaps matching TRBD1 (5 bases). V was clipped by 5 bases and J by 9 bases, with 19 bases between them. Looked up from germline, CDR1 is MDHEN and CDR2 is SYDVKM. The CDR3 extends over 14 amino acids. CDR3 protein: CASSLMGRSVPQYF. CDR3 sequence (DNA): TGTGCCAGCAGTCTCATGGGGCGGAGTGTTCCCCAGTACTTC. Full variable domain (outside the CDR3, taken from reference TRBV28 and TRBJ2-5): DVKVTQSSRYLVKRTGEKVFLECVQDMDHENMFWYRQDPGLGLRLIYFSYDVKMKEKGDIPEGYSVSREKKERFSLILESASTNQTSMYLCASSLMGRSVPQYFGPGTRLLVL.

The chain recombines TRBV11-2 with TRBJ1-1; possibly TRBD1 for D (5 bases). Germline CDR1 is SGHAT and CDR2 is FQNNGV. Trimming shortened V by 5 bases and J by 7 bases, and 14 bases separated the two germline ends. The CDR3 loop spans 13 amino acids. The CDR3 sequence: CASSPRRGFEAFF. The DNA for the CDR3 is TGTGCCAGCAGCCCCAGGAGGGGTTTTGAAGCTTTCTTT.

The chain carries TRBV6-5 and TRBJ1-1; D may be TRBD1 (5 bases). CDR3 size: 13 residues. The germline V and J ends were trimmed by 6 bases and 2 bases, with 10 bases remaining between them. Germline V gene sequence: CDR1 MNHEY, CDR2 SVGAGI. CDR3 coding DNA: TGTGCCAGCAGCCCGGACACAAACACTGAAGCTTTCTTT. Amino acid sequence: CASSPDTNTEAFF.

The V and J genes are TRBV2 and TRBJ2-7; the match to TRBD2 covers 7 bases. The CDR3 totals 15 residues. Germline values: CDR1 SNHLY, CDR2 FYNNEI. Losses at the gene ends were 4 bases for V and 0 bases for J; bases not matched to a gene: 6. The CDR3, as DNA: TGTGCCAGCAGTGGCCGGCCTAGCGGCTCCTACGAGCAGTACTTC. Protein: CASSGRPSGSYEQYF. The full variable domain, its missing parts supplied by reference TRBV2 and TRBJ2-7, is EPEVTQTPSHQVTQMGQEVILRCVPISNHLYFYWYRQILGQKVEFLVSFYNNEISEKSEIFDDQFSVERPDGSNFTLKIRSTKLEDSAMYFCASSGRPSGSYEQYFGPGTRLTVT.